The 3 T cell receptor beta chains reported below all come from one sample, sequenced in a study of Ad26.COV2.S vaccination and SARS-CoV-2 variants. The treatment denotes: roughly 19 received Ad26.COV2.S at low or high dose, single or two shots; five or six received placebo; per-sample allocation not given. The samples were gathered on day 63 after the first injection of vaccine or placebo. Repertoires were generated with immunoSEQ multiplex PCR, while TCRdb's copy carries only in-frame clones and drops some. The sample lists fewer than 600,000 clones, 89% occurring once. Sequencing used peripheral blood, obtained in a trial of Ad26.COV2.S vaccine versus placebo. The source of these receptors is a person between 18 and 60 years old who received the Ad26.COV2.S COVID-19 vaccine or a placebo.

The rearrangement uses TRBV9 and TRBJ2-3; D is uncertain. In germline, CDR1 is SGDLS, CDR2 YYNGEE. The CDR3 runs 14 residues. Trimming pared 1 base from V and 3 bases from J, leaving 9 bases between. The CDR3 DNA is TGTGCCAGCAGCGTACAAGGTGGAACAGATACGCAGTATTTT. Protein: CASSVQGGTDTQYF.

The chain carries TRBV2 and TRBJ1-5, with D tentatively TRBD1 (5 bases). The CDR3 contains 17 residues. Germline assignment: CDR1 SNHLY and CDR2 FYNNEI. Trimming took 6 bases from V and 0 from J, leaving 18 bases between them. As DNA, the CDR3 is TGTGCCAGCAGCGTTACCGGGGCCCACTATAGCAATCAGCCCCAGCATTTT. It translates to CASSVTGAHYSNQPQHF.

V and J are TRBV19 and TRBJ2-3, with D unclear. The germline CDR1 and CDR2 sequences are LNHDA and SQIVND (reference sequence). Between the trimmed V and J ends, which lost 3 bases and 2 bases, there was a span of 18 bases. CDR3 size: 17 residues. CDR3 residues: CASSISHTILFTDTQYF. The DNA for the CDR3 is TGTGCCAGTAGTATTTCACACACGATCCTTTTCACAGATACGCAGTATTTT.